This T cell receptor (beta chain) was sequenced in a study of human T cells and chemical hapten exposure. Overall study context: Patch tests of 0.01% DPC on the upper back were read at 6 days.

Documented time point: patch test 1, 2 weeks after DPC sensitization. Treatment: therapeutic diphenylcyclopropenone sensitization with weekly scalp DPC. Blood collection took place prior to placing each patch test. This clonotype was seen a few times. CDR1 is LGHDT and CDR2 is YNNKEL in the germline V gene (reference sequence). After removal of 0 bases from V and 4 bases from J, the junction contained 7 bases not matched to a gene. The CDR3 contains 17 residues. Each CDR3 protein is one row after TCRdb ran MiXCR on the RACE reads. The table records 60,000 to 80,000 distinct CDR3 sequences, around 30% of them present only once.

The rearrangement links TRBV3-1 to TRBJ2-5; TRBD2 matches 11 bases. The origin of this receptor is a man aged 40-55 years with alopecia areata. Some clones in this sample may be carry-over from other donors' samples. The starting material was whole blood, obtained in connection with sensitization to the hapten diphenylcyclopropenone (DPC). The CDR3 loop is CASSQDISSGRRETQYF. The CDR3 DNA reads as TGTGCCAGCAGCCAAGACATTTCTAGCGGGAGGCGAGAGACCCAGTACTTC.